This record concerns one T cell receptor (beta chain) sequence. Its cognate antigen is unknown. The data are from a study of shared clonotypes between healthy human individuals. Whole-study results and caveats: A handful of donors showed sharing of approximately 5% of naive CD4 clonotypes.

The protocol was immunoSEQ multiplex PCR, while the TCRdb copy is restricted to in-frame clones and leaves out a portion. The profile shows approximately 2,300,000 clones, 92% of them singletons. Germline V gene lookup returns CDR1 SGHRS and CDR2 YFSETQ. The CDR3 has 16 amino acids. Trimming took 4 bases from V and 1 from J; bases not matched to a gene: 9. This receptor was obtained from a man in his late teens or twenties in good health. Some clones in this sample may be carry-over from other donors' samples. This chain joins TRBV5-1 and TRBJ2-7; 9 bases match TRBD2. The sample taken for sequencing was naive CD4+ T cells from PBMCs. Stated subset: CD45RA+ positively selected. The CDR3 reads CASSPTSGGKSYEQYF. For the CDR3, the DNA is TGCGCCAGCAGCCCGACCAGCGGGGGGAAATCCTACGAGCAGTACTTC.